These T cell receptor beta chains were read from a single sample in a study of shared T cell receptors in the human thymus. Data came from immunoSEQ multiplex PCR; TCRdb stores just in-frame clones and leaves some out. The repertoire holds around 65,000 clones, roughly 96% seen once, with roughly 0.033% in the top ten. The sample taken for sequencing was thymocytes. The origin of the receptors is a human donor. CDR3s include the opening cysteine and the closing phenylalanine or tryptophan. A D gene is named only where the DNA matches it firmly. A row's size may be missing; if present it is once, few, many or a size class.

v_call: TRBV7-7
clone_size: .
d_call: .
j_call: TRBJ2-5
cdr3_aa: CASSPHVGDRTGPYQETQYF
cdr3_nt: TGTGCCAGCAGCCCCCACGTCGGAGACAGGACGGGCCCGTACCAAGAGACCCAGTACTTC

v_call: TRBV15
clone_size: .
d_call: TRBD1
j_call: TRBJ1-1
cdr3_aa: CATSTRTGENTEAFF
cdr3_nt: TGTGCCACCAGCACCCGGACAGGGGAGAACACTGAAGCTTTCTTT

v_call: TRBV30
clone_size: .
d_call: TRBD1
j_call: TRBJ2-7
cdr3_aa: CATRTGGTYEQYF
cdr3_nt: TGTGCCACTCGGACAGGGGGTACCTACGAGCAGTACTTC

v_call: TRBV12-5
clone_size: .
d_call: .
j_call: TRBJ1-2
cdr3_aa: CASGLGSDRTGGYTF
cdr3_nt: TGTGCTAGTGGTTTGGGTTCCGACAGGACTGGAGGCTACACCTTC

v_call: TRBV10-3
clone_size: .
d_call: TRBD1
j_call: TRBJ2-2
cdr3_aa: CAISEAGTGSFTGELFF
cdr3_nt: TGTGCCATCAGTGAGGCCGGGACAGGGTCTTTCACCGGGGAGCTGTTTTTT

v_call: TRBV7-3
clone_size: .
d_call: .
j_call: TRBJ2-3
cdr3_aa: CASSLTGGDGLSSTDTQYF
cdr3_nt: TGTGCCAGCAGCTTAACAGGGGGTGACGGACTTAGCTCCACAGATACGCAGTATTTT

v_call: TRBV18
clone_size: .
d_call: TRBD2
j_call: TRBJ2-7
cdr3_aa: CASSPPRQPSGVPYEQYF
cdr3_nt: TGTGCCAGCTCACCACCGCGGCAGCCTAGCGGGGTACCATACGAGCAGTACTTC

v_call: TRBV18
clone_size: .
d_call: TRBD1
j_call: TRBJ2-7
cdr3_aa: CASSHRSGTGIHEQYF
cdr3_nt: TGTGCCAGCTCACACCGAAGCGGGACAGGGATCCACGAGCAGTACTTC

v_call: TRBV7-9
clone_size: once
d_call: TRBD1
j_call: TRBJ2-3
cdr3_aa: CASSLASLTGGADTQYF
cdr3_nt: TGTGCCAGCAGCTTAGCTAGTTTGACAGGGGGCGCAGATACGCAGTATTTT

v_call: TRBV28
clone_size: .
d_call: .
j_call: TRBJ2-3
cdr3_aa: CASSNSPPTSLRTDTQYF
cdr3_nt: TGTGCCAGCAGTAATAGCCCCCCGACTAGTCTGCGCACAGATACGCAGTATTTT

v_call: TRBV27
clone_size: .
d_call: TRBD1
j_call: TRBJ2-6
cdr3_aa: CASRPRDRGGQTSGANVLTF
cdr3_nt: TGTGCCAGCAGGCCCCGGGACAGGGGGGGACAAACCTCTGGGGCCAACGTCCTGACTTTC

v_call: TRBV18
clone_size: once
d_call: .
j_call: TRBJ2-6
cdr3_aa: CASSPESRKTAAIVTGANVLTF
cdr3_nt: TGTGCCAGCTCACCCGAGTCCCGAAAGACAGCTGCCATAGTGACTGGGGCCAACGTCCTGACTTTC

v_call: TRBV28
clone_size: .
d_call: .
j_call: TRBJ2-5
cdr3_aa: CASGYGNRQETQYF
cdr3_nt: TGTGCCAGCGGGTACGGAAACCGACAAGAGACCCAGTACTTC

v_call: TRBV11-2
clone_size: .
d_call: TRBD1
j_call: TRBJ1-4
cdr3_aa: CASSLGQDATNEKLFF
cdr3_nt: TGTGCCAGCAGCCTAGGACAGGACGCAACTAATGAAAAACTGTTTTTT

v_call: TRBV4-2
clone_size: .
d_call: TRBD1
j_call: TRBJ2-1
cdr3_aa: CASSQDSVPGGQFF
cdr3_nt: TGTGCCAGCAGCCAAGATTCGGTTCCAGGGGGGCAGTTCTTC

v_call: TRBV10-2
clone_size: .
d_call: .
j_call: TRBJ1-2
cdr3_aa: CASSESGPGLSNYGYTF
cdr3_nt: TGCGCCAGCAGTGAGTCGGGCCCCGGCCTTTCAAACTATGGCTACACCTTC

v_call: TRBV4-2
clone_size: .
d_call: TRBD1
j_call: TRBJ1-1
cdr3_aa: CASSQAREQGGNTEAFF
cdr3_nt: TGTGCCAGCAGCCAAGCCCGTGAGCAGGGGGGGAACACTGAAGCTTTCTTT

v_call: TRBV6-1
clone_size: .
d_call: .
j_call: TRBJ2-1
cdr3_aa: CASSLGRVTYNEQFF
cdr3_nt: TGTGCCAGCAGCCTTGGACGGGTGACATACAATGAGCAGTTCTTC

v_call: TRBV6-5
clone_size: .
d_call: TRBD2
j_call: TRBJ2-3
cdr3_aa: CASGLAGAYTDTQYF
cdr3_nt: TGTGCCAGCGGACTAGCGGGTGCCTACACAGATACGCAGTATTTT

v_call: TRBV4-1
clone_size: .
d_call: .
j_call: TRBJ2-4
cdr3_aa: CASSQGVFPAKNIQYF
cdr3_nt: TGCGCCAGCAGCCAAGGAGTTTTCCCCGCCAAAAACATTCAGTACTTC

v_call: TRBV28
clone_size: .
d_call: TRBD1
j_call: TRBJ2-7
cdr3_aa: CASSPQGQGGVHEQYF
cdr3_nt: TGTGCCAGCAGCCCGCAGGGACAGGGTGGAGTCCACGAGCAGTACTTC

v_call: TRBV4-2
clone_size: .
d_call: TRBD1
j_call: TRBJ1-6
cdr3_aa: CASSISPRPGQGYSPLHF
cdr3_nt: TGTGCCAGCAGCATAAGCCCCCGTCCGGGACAGGGGTATTCACCCCTCCACTTT

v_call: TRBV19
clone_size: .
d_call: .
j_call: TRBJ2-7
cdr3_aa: CASSIRKAGSHSYEQYF
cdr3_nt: TGTGCCAGTAGTATTCGGAAAGCGGGTTCCCACTCCTACGAGCAGTACTTC

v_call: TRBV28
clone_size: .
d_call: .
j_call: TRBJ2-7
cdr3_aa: CASSFEGSFYYEQYF
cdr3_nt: TGTGCCAGCAGTTTCGAGGGGTCCTTCTACTACGAGCAGTACTTC

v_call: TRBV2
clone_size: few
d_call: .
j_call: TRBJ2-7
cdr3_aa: CASSEEATPHSYEQYF
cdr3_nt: TGTGCCAGCAGTGAAGAAGCGACGCCTCATTCCTACGAGCAGTACTTC

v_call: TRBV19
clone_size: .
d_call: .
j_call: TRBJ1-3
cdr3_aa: CASIPQAGGNTIYF
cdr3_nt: TGTGCCAGTATTCCTCAGGCCGGTGGAAACACCATATATTTT

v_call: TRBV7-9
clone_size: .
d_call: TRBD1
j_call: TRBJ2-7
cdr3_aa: CASSRGVQTGGRNEQYF
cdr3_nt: TGTGCCAGCAGCCGAGGGGTCCAGACAGGGGGCCGGAACGAGCAGTACTTC

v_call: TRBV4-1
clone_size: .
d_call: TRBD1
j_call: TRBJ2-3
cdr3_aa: CASRTGGTDTQYF
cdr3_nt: TGCGCCAGCAGGACAGGGGGCACAGATACGCAGTATTTT

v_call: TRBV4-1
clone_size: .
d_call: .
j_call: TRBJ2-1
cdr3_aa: CASSLPGGAGQFF
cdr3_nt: TGCGCCAGCAGCCTACCTGGGGGGGCGGGGCAGTTCTTC

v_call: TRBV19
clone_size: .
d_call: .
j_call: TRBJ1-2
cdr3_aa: CASALRNYGYTF
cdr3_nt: TGTGCCAGTGCCTTGAGAAACTATGGCTACACCTTC

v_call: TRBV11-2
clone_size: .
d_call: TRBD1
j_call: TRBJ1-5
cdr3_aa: CASSTGTGEMDQPQHF
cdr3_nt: TGTGCCAGCAGCACGGGGACAGGGGAGATGGATCAGCCCCAGCATTTT

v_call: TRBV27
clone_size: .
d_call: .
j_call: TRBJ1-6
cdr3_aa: CASRVQGGNSPLHF
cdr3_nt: TGTGCCAGCAGGGTACAGGGAGGCAATTCACCCCTCCACTTT

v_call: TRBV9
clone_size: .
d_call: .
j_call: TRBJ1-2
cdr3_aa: CASSVGAGRTHYGYTF
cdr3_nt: TGTGCCAGCAGCGTAGGAGCGGGCAGGACACACTATGGCTACACCTTC

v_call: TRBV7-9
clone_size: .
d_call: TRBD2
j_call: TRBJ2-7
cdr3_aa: CASSLEPAGGPNTYEQYF
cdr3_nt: TGTGCCAGCAGCTTAGAACCAGCGGGGGGGCCTAACACCTACGAGCAGTACTTC

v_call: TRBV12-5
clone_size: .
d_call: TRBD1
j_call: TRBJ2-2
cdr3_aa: CASGLVRFNTGAWNTGELFF
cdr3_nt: TGTGCTAGTGGTTTGGTACGGTTTAACACAGGGGCGTGGAACACCGGGGAGCTGTTTTTT

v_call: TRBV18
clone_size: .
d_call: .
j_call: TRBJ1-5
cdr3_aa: CASSPEEVGAGNNQPQHF
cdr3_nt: TGTGCCAGCTCACCCGAAGAGGTAGGAGCAGGGAATAATCAGCCCCAGCATTTT

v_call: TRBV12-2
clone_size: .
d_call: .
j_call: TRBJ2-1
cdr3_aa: CASRQDRGFGNEQFF
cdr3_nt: TGTGCAAGTCGACAGGACAGGGGGTTTGGTAATGAGCAGTTCTTC

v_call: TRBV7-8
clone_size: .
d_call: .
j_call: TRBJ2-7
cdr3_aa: CASSPNLSCEQYF
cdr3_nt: TGTGCCAGCAGCCCCAACCTCTCCTGCGAGCAGTACTTC

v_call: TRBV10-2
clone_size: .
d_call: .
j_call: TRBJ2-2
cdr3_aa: CAIPKPKGNNTGELFF
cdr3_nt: TGCGCCATCCCTAAACCAAAGGGGAATAATACCGGGGAGCTGTTTTTT

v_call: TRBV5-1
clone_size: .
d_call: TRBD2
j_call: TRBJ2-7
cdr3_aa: CASSLTSGGSLSYEQYF
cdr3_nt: TGCGCCAGCAGCTTAACTAGCGGGGGTTCCCTCTCCTACGAGCAGTACTTC

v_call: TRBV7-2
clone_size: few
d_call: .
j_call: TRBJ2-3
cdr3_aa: CASSFKPGQTTDTQYF
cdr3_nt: TGTGCCAGCAGCTTCAAGCCGGGACAAACCACAGATACGCAGTATTTT

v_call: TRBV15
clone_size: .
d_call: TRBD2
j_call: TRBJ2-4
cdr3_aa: CATSRDRGSGGAKNIQYF
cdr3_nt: TGTGCCACCAGCAGAGATAGAGGGAGCGGGGGGGCAAAAAACATTCAGTACTTC

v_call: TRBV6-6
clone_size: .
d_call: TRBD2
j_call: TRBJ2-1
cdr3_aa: CASRIAGDFYNEQFF
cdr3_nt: TGTGCCAGCAGGATAGCGGGGGACTTCTACAATGAGCAGTTCTTC